This T cell receptor beta chain derives from a study of shared clonotypes between healthy human individuals. Study summary: Per donor, CD8 memory used one plate, CD8 naive used two, CD4 memory used three and CD4 naive used three. Study findings and constraints: Naive CD4 clonotypes overlapped across several donors at roughly 5%.

CD4+ cells yielded CD45RA+ naive and CD45RA-negative memory subsets. Concerning this clone: The antigen remains undetermined.

Data came from immunoSEQ multiplex PCR; TCRdb stores just in-frame clones and leaves some out. The sample includes about a million clones, 60% to 85% of them seen just once. Germline CDR1 is MNHNS and CDR2 is SASEGT. The CDR3 has 14 amino acids. The ends were cut back, 10 bases at V and 0 bases at J, with 16 bases in the middle. This chain joins TRBV6-1 and TRBJ2-7; D unresolved. This TCR was sampled from a young man in good health. Sequencing was carried out using memory CD4+ T cells sorted from blood. The subset: CD45RA-negative fraction. CDR3 sequence: CATQRDSSSYEQYF. For the CDR3, the DNA is TGTGCCACCCAAAGAGACTCGAGCTCCTACGAGCAGTACTTC.